This T cell receptor beta chain originates from a study of glioma-infiltrating T cells. Broader study findings: Only very few CDR3 sequences appeared in both tissue and blood. Non-neoplastic patients had below-expected tissue-blood divergence, while all gliomas exceeded expectation.

The CDR3 spans 14 residues. Between the trimmed V and J ends, which lost 0 bases and 3 bases, there was a span of 9 bases. Germline V gene data show CDR1 as SGHRS and CDR2 as YFSETQ. As for this clonotype: As yet, its antigen is unknown. The CDR3 end shows no conserved phenylalanine or tryptophan, and so a read error is likely.

TCR alpha and beta CDR3 regions were amplified from RNA using iRepertoire nested multiplex PCR. One-step reverse transcription and amplification started from roughly 100-400 ng of tissue mRNA or PBMC total RNA. TCRdb processed the multiplex PCR reads anew with MiXCR; each CDR3 protein has one entry. The sample yields around 170,000 distinct CDR3 sequences, roughly 45% seen once. The clonotype originates from a human donor with low-grade glioma or glioblastoma, undergoing nonglioma brain surgery, or in good health (not recorded which). Sequencing input: glioma tissue, nonneoplastic brain tissue, or PBMCs (not recorded which). This chain uses TRBV5-1 with TRBJ1-2; no reliable D call. CDR3 amino acids: CASSLGHLDYGYTL. For the CDR3, the DNA is TGCGCCAGCAGCTTGGGACACCTAGACTATGGCTACACCCTC.